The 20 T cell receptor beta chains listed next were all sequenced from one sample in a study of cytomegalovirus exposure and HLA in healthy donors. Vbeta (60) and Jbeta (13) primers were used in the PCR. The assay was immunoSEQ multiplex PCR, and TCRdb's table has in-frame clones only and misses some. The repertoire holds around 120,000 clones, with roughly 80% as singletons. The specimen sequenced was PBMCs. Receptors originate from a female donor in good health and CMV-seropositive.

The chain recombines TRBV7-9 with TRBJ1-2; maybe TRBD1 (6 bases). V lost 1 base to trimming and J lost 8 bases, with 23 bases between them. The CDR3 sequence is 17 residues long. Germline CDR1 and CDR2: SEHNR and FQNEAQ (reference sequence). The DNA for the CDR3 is TGTGCCAGCAGCTTAGGGGGGACACCGGCAGGTGACCTGGGCTACACCTTC. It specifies CASSLGGTPAGDLGYTF.

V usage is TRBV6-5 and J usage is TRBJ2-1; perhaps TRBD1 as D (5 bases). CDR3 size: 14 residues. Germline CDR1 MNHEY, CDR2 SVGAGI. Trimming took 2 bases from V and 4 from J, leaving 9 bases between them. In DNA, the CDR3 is TGTGCCAGCAGTTACATGACAGCTTACAATGAGCAGTTCTTC. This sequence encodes CASSYMTAYNEQFF.

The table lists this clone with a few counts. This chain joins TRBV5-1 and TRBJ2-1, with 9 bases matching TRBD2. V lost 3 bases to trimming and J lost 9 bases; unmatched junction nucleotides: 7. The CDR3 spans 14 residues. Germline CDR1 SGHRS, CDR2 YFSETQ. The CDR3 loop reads CASSSGGGATEQFF. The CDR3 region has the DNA TGCGCCAGCAGCTCCGGCGGGGGGGCGACTGAGCAGTTCTTC.

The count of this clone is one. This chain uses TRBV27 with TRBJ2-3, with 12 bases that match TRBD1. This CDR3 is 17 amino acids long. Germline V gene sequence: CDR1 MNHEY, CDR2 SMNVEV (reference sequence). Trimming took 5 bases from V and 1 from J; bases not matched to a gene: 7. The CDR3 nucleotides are TGTGCCAGCAGTGTTCCGGGACAGGGGGCCCGCACAGATACGCAGTATTTT. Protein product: CASSVPGQGARTDTQYF.

The chain's CDR3 is CASSRQGGETQYF. DNA for the CDR3: TGTGCCAGCAGCCGACAGGGGGGAGAGACCCAGTACTTC. The chain employs TRBV6-5 and TRBJ2-5, with 9 bases fitting TRBD1. The CDR3 runs 13 residues. The germline gives CDR1 MNHEY, CDR2 SVGAGI. Trimming removed 6 bases from V and 4 bases from J; junction bases left unmatched: 3.

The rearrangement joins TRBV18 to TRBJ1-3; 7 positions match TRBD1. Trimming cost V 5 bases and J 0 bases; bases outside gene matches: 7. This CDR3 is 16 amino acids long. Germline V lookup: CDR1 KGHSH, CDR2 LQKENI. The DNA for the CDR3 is TGTGCCAGCTCAGTGGGACAGCTTGACTCTGGAAACACCATATATTTT. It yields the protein CASSVGQLDSGNTIYF.

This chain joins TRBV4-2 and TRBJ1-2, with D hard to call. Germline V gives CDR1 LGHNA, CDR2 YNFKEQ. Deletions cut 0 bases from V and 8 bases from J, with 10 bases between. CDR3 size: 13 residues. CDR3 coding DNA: TGTGCCAGCAGCCAAGAGGGAGGAGGAGGCTACACCTTC. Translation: CASSQEGGGGYTF.

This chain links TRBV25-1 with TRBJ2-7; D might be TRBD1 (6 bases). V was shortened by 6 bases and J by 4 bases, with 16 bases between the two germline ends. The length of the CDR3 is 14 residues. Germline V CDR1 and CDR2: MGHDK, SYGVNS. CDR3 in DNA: TGTGCCAGCAGCATGGTGGGGGACACTTACGAGCAGTACTTC. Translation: CASSMVGDTYEQYF.

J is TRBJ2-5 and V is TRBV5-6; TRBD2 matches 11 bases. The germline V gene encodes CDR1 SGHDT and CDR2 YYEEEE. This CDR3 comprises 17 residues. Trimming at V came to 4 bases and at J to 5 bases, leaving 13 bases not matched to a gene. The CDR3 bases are TGTGCCAGCAGCCCCGGGACTAGCGGCACATTCGGGGAGACCCAGTACTTC. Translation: CASSPGTSGTFGETQYF.

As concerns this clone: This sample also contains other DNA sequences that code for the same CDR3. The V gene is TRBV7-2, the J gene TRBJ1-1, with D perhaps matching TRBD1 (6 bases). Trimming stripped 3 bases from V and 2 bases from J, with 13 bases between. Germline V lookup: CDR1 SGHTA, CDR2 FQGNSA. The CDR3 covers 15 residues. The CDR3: CASSFRGGSNTEAFF. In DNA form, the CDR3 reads TGTGCCAGCAGCTTCCGAGGGGGATCAAACACTGAAGCTTTCTTT.

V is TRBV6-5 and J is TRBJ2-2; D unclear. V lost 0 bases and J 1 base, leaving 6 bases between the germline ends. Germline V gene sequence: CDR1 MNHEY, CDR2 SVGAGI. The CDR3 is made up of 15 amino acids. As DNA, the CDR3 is TGTGCCAGCAGTTACTCTTTATTGAACACCGGGGAGCTGTTTTTT. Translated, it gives CASSYSLLNTGELFF.

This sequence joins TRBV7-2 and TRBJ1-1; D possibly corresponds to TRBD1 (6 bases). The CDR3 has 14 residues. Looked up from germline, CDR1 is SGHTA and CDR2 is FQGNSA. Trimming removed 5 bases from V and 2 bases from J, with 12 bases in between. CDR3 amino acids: CASSPRRGNTEAFF. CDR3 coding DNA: TGTGCCAGCAGCCCGCGCAGGGGAAACACTGAAGCTTTCTTT.

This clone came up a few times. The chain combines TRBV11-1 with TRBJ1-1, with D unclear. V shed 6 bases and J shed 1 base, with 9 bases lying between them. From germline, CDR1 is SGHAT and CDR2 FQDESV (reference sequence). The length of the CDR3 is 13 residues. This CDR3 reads CASSFTQNTEAFF. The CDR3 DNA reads TGTGCCAGCAGTTTCACACAGAACACTGAAGCTTTCTTT. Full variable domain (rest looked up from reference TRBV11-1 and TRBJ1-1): EAEVAQSPRYKITEKSQAVAFWCDPISGHATLYWYRQILGQGPELLVQFQDESVVDDSQLPKDRFSAERLKGVDSTLKIQPAELGDSAMYLCASSFTQNTEAFFGQGTRLTVV.

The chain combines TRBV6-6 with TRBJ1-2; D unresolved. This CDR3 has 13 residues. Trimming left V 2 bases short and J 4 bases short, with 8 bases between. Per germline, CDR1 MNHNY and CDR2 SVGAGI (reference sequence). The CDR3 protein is CASSYDTLYGYTF. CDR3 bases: TGTGCCAGCAGTTACGACACCCTCTATGGCTACACCTTC.

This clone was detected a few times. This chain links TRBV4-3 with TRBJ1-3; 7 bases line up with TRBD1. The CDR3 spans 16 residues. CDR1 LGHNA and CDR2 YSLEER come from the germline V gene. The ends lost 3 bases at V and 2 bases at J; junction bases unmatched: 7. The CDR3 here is CASSQVIGTAGNTIYF. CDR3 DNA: TGCGCCAGCAGCCAGGTTATCGGGACAGCTGGAAACACCATATATTTT.

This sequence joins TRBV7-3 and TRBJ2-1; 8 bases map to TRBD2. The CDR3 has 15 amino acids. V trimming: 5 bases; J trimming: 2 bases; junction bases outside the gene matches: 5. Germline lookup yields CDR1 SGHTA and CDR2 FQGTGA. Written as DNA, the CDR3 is TGTGCCAGCAGCATTAGCGGGGCCGCCTACAATGAGCAGTTCTTC. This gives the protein CASSISGAAYNEQFF.

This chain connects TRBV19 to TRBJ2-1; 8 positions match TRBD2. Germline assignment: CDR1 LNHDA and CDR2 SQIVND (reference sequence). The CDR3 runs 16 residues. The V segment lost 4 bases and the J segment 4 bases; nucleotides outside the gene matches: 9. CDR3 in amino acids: CASSTQSGGGYNEQFF. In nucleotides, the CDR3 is TGTGCCAGTAGTACCCAGTCGGGGGGGGGATACAATGAGCAGTTCTTC.

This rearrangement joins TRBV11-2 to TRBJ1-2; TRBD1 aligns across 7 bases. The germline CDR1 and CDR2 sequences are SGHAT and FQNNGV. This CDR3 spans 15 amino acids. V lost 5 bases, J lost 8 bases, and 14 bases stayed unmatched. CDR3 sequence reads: CASSQGTEQGRGYTF. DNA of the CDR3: TGTGCCAGCAGCCAAGGGACAGAACAAGGTAGAGGCTACACCTTC.

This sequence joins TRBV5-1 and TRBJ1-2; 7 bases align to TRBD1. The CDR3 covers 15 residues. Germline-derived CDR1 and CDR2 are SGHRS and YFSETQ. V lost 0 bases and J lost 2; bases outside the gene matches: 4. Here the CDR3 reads CASSLDPGQNYGYTF. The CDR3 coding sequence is TGCGCCAGCAGCTTGGACCCGGGACAGAACTATGGCTACACCTTC. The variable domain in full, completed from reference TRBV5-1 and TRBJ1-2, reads KAGVTQTPRYLIKTRGQQVTLSCSPISGHRSVSWYQQTPGQGLQFLFEYFSETQRNKGNFPGRFSGRQFSNSRSEMNVSTLELGDSALYLCASSLDPGQNYGYTFGSGTRLTVV.

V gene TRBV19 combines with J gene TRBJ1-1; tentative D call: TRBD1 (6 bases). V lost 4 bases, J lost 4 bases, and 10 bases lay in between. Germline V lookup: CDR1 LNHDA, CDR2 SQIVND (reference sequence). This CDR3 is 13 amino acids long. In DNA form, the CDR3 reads TGTGCCAGTAGTAATAGGGGGAGCACTGAAGCTTTCTTT. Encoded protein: CASSNRGSTEAFF.